This T cell receptor (beta chain) was obtained from a study of T cell clones after liver transplantation. Libraries were prepared by immunoSEQ multiplex PCR; TCRdb keeps only in-frame clonotypes and omits some of them. The sample holds about 47,000 clones, around 85% seen once. The sequences come from CD8+ T cells from blood, collected 12 months after liver transplant. The source of this sequence is a human patient who received a liver transplant. Some of the T cells may derive from the graft donor.

Here the CDR3 DNA reads TGTGCCAGTAGTATCCTGGGGGACTATGGCTACACCTTC. This translates into CASSILGDYGYTF. The gene calls are TRBV19 and TRBJ1-2; TRBD1 might be the D (5 bases). Trimming removed 3 bases at V and 3 bases at J, with 8 bases between. The CDR3 is 13 amino acids. Germline V gene sequence: CDR1 LNHDA, CDR2 SQIVND (reference sequence).